These T cell receptor beta chains were read from a single sample in a study of regulatory T cells in long-lasting Graves disease. Via MiXCR, TCRdb re-called the multiplex PCR reads, giving one row per CDR3 protein. Of around 470,000 distinct CDR3 sequences in the sample, about 15% were seen once. The data were also submitted as part of a second study, on T cells in Graves' hyperthyroidism and ophthalmopathy.

Sequenced material: peripheral blood mononuclear cells (PBMCs), taken at new diagnosis, from a patient treated with antithyroid drugs. The origin of the receptors is a woman aged 50 to 65 with Graves disease. CDR3s include the opening cysteine and the closing phenylalanine or tryptophan. The order of the fields is D gene, V gene, J gene, clone size, CDR3 protein, CDR3 DNA. The D gene is left open where the match is weak. Only some rows state a clone size, as once, few, many or a class for expanded clones.

>TRBD2|TRBV3-1|TRBJ2-1|many
CASSQGGLAGGPYNEQFF
TGTGCCAGCAGCCAAGGTGGACTAGCGGGAGGACCCTACAATGAGCAGTTCTTC
>NA|TRBV7-9|TRBJ1-5|many
CASSVDLGDQPQHF
TGTGCCAGCAGCGTGGACTTAGGGGATCAGCCCCAGCATTTT
>NA|TRBV5-1|TRBJ2-2|NA
CASSLVGLLNTGELFF
TGCGCCAGCAGCTTGGTAGGACTCCTCAACACCGGGGAGCTGTTTTTT
>TRBD1|TRBV2|TRBJ1-2|NA
CATSKTGPAGYTF
TGTGCCACCTCCAAGACAGGGCCCGCTGGCTACACCTTC
>NA|TRBV12-3/TRBV12-4|TRBJ2-3|many
CASRLEKSTDTQYF
TGTGCCAGCAGGTTGGAAAAGAGCACAGATACGCAGTATTTT
>NA|TRBV28|TRBJ2-4|many
CASTLGLGKNIQYF
TGTGCCAGCACCCTAGGTCTGGGCAAAAACATTCAGTACTTC
>TRBD1|TRBV11-2|TRBJ2-1|many
CASSEPGQGARNEQFF
TGTGCCAGCAGCGAACCGGGACAGGGGGCTCGCAATGAGCAGTTCTTC
>NA|TRBV28|TRBJ2-1|many
CASSFGAGSNEQFF
TGTGCCAGCAGTTTCGGGGCGGGATCCAATGAGCAGTTCTTC
>NA|TRBV28|TRBJ2-5|many
CASSLGGAETQYF
TGTGCCAGCAGTTTAGGGGGCGCGGAGACCCAGTACTTC
>NA|TRBV18|TRBJ2-2|many
CASSPPGLGGTGELFF
TGTGCCAGCTCACCACCCGGACTAGGGGGCACCGGGGAGCTGTTTTTT
>TRBD1|TRBV7-6|TRBJ1-5|many
CASSLSPGQSNQPQHF
TGTGCCAGCAGCTTATCACCGGGACAGAGCAATCAGCCCCAGCATTTT
>NA|TRBV7-8|TRBJ2-1|many
CASSLDKSSYNEQFF
TGTGCCAGCAGCTTAGACAAGAGCTCCTACAATGAGCAGTTCTTC
>NA|TRBV11-2|TRBJ2-5|many
CASTLGRGFGETQYF
TGTGCCAGCACCCTAGGCCGGGGATTTGGAGAGACCCAGTACTTC
>NA|TRBV7-3|TRBJ1-1|few
CASSLEQDTQAFF
TGTGCCAGCAGCTTAGAACAGGACACCCAAGCTTTCTTT
>NA|TRBV12-3/TRBV12-4|TRBJ1-1|many
CASSFPPVGTEAFF
TGTGCCAGCAGTTTCCCCCCCGTGGGCACTGAAGCTTTCTTT
>NA|TRBV6-2/TRBV6-3|TRBJ1-2|NA
CASSEDRTVNYGYTF
TGTGCCAGCAGTGAGGATCGGACAGTAAACTATGGCTACACCTTC
>TRBD1|TRBV3-1|TRBJ2-7|many
CASSQVYRGDYEQYF
TGTGCCAGCAGCCAAGTCTACAGGGGGGACTACGAGCAGTACTTC
>NA|TRBV6-9|TRBJ1-5|few
CASSYINLGSSNQPQHF
TGTGCCAGCAGTTACATAAATTTGGGGAGTAGCAATCAGCCCCAGCATTTT
>NA|TRBV2|TRBJ1-3|many
CASSPTTSGNTIYF
TGTGCCAGCAGTCCTACAACCTCTGGAAACACCATATATTTT
>NA|TRBV6-2/TRBV6-3|TRBJ2-3|few
CASSYLAGTDTQYF
TGTGCCAGCAGTTACTTAGCGGGCACAGATACGCAGTATTTT
>TRBD1|TRBV10-3|TRBJ1-2|many
CAISDPDRGHGYTF
TGTGCCATCAGTGACCCTGACAGGGGGCATGGCTACACCTTC
>TRBD2|TRBV12-3/TRBV12-4|TRBJ2-3|many
CATLAGNTDTQYF
TGTGCCACTCTAGCGGGAAACACAGATACGCAGTATTTT
>NA|TRBV30|TRBJ1-1|few
CAWSPFEGERTEAFF
TGTGCCTGGAGTCCCTTTGAGGGGGAACGTACTGAAGCTTTCTTT
>TRBD2|TRBV20-1|TRBJ2-3|few
CSAPSTSGSTDTQYF
TGCAGTGCCCCTTCGACTAGCGGGAGTACAGATACGCAGTATTTT
>TRBD2|TRBV20-1|TRBJ2-3|many
CSAEGLAGAVDTQYF
TGCAGTGCCGAGGGACTAGCGGGAGCGGTAGATACGCAGTATTTT
>NA|TRBV11-2|TRBJ2-1|many
CASSLTSAESYNEQFF
TGTGCCAGCAGCCTCACTTCGGCAGAATCCTACAATGAGCAGTTCTTC
>TRBD1|TRBV24-1|TRBJ2-7|many
CATSDPRDRGYEQYF
TGTGCCACCAGTGACCCCCGGGACAGGGGATACGAGCAGTACTTC
>TRBD2|TRBV12-3/TRBV12-4|TRBJ2-5|many
CASSTGLAGETQYF
TGTGCCAGCAGTACCGGACTAGCCGGCGAGACCCAGTACTTC
>TRBD1|TRBV9|TRBJ2-3|NA
CASSVVTGGTDTQYF
TGTGCCAGCAGCGTAGTGACAGGGGGCACAGATACGCAGTATTTT
>NA|TRBV5-8|TRBJ1-2|NA
CASSSPAGYVYTF
TGTGCCAGCAGTTCCCCCGCGGGGTATGTCTACACCTTC
>TRBD2|TRBV6-5|TRBJ2-2|many
CASSYGAGGGTGELFF
TGTGCCAGCAGTTACGGGGCGGGAGGAGGAACCGGGGAGCTGTTTTTT
>NA|TRBV6-1|TRBJ2-7|NA
CASSELGPRTYEQYF
TGTGCCAGCAGTGAACTGGGCCCCCGGACGTACGAGCAGTACTTC